The entry that follows covers one T cell receptor beta chain sequence. Antigen: not known. The missing CDR3 end, 3 residues past where the read stops, is filled in from the germline J gene. Germline loops: CDR1 GTSNPN, CDR2 SVGIG (reference sequence). The junction had 2 bases not matched to a gene; V was cut back by 3 bases and J by 3 bases. The CDR3 has 14 amino acids. The repertoire was sequenced with immunoSEQ multiplex PCR; TCRdb's copy has only in-frame clones and lacks some. This sample contains 20,000 to 25,000 clones. The sample belongs to a study of T cells in women clearing cervical HPV infection. Study-level information: No precancer developed; the control's incident HPV16 infection cleared within 12 months. Broader study findings: Effector/memory and HPV-specific T cells were not isolated, and association timing is unknown. CIN3+ cases had significantly higher TCR richness than controls; evenness did not differ.

The V call is TRBV30, the J call TRBJ2-3, with TRBD2 identical over 11 bases. Sequencing was done on a sample of blood buffy coat. The receptor's source is a woman between 18 and 75 years old with a cervical HPV16 infection that either progressed to CIN3+ or cleared (not recorded which). The sequenced part of the CDR3 DNA is TGTGCCTGGAGGACTAGCGGGACAACAGATACG. Its translation is CAWRTSGTTDT. The CDR3, in full, reads CAWRTSGTTDTQYF.